Following are 5 T cell receptor beta chains from one sample sequenced in a study of high-grade serous ovarian cancer treatment subgroups. TCRdb keeps only in-frame clones here, not all; method: immunoSEQ multiplex PCR. The data show approximately 5,000 clones, approximately 70% seen once. Tumor samples were obtained before definitive surgery or chemotherapy. Specimen: tumor tissue. The receptors were sampled from a human donor with high-grade serous ovarian cancer.

V usage is TRBV10-3 and J usage is TRBJ1-2; the D is unclear. Germline CDR1 ENHRY, CDR2 SYGVKD. The length of the CDR3 is 17 residues. Trimming shortened V by 0 bases and J by 6 bases, and 20 bases separated the two germline ends. The CDR3 region has the DNA TGTGCCATCAGTGAGTCAGAATGGCGCCGCCCGGCGGATGGCTACACCTTC. Its translation is CAISESEWRRPADGYTF.

The chain is built from TRBV5-1 and TRBJ1-1; D might be TRBD1 (6 bases). Trimming shortened V by 2 bases and J by 1 base, and 12 bases separated the two germline ends. The length of the CDR3 is 15 residues. Germline loops: CDR1 SGHRS, CDR2 YFSETQ. The CDR3 DNA sequence: TGCGCCAGCAGCTTTGGGGGGGCCCGGAACACTGAAGCTTTCTTT. Translation: CASSFGGARNTEAFF.

This chain connects TRBV2 to TRBJ2-5, with 7 bases that match TRBD1. CDR3 length: 14 amino acids. V dropped 6 bases and J dropped 7; count of bases not matched to a gene: 11. The germline V gene encodes CDR1 SNHLY and CDR2 FYNNEI. This CDR3 reads CASRTGTDVSTQYF. CDR3 sequence (DNA): TGTGCCAGCAGAACCGGGACAGACGTATCGACCCAGTACTTC.

This sequence joins TRBV27 and TRBJ2-1; 9 positions match TRBD2. The germline V gene has CDR1 MNHEY and CDR2 SMNVEV (reference sequence). The CDR3 is made up of 15 amino acids. The J segment lost 10 bases and the V segment lost 3 bases, leaving 10 bases of the junction unmatched. For the CDR3, the DNA is TGTGCCAGCAGTTTTCTCGCGGGAGGGCTAGGGGAGCAGTTCTTC. Its translation: CASSFLAGGLGEQFF.

The rearrangement joins TRBV29-1 to TRBJ2-6; possible D gene TRBD1, 6 bases. Trimming removed 3 bases at V and 2 bases at J, with 8 bases between. The CDR3 extends over 14 amino acids. Germline V CDR1 and CDR2: SQVTM, ANQGSEA. Written as DNA, the CDR3 is TGCAGCGTTGATGGGGGCCCTGGGGCCAACGTCCTGACTTTC. This translates into CSVDGGPGANVLTF.